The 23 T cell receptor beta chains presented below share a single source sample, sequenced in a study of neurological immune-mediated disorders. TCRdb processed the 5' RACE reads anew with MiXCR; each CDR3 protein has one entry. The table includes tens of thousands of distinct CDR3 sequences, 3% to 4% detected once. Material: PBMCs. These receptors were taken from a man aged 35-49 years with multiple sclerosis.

CDR3 coding DNA: TGTGCCAGCTCACCCGGGACAGTTGATGGCTACACCTTC. Its protein is CASSPGTVDGYTF. The chain has TRBV18 and TRBJ1-2; 7 bases are a match to TRBD1. Germline assignment: CDR1 KGHSH and CDR2 LQKENI. Trimming removed 3 bases from V and 6 bases from J; junction bases left unmatched: 4. This CDR3 has 13 amino acids.

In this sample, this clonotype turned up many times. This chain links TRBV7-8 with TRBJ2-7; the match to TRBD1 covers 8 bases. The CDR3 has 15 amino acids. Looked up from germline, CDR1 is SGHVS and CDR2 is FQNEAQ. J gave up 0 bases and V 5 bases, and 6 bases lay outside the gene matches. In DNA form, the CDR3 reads TGTGCCAGCAGCCCCACAGGGGGAACCTCCTACGAGCAGTACTTC. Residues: CASSPTGGTSYEQYF.

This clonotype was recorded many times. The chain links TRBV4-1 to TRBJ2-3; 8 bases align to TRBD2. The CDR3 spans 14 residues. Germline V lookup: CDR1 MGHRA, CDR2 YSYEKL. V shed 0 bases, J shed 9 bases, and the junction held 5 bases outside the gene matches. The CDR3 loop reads CASSQDIRLATQYF. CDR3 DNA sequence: TGCGCCAGCAGCCAAGATATCCGACTAGCGACGCAGTATTTT.

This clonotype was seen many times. The CDR3, as DNA: TGCAGCGTTGAGACCCCCCTTGGCACAGATACGCAGTATTTT. It codes for CSVETPLGTDTQYF. J is TRBJ2-3 and V is TRBV29-1, with D unclear. The CDR3 runs to 14 residues. CDR1 SQVTM and CDR2 ANQGSEA come from the germline V gene. Trimming stripped 3 bases from V and 1 base from J, with 11 bases between.

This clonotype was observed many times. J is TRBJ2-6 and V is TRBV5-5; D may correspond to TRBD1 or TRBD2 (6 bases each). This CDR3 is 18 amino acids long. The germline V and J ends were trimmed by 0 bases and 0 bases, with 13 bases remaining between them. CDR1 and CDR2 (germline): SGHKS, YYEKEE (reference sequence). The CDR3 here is CASSLVGGTSSGANVLTF. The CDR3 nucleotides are TGTGCCAGCAGCTTGGTTGGGGGGACAAGCTCTGGGGCCAACGTCCTGACTTTC.

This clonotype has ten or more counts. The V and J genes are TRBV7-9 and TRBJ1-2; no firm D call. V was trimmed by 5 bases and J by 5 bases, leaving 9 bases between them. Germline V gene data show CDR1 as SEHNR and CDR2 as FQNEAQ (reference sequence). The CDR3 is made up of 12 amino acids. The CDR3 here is CASSGSGYGYTF. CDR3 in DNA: TGTGCCAGCAGCGGCTCCGGATATGGCTACACCTTC. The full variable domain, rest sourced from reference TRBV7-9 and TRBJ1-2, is DTGVSQNPRHKITKRGQNVTFRCDPISEHNRLYWYRQTLGQGPEFLTYFQNEAQLEKSRLLSDRFSAERPKGSFSTLEIQRTEQGDSAMYLCASSGSGYGYTFGSGTRLTVV.

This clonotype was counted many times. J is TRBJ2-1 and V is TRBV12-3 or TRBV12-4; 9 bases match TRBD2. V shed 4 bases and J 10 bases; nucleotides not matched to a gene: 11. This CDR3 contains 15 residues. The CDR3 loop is CASSSNSGSGWEQFF. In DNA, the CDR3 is TGTGCCAGCAGTTCCAATAGCGGGAGTGGGTGGGAGCAGTTCTTC.

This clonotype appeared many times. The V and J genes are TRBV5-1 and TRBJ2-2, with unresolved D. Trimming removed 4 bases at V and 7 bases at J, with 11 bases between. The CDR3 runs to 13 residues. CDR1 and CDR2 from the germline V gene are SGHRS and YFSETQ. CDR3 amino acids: CASSPAWVGELFF. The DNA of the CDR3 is TGCGCCAGCAGCCCCGCCTGGGTCGGGGAGCTGTTTTTT.

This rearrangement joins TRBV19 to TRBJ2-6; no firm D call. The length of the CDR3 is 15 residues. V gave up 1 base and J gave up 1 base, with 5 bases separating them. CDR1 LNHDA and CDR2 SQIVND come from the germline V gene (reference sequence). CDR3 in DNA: TGTGCCAGTAGTATAGGGCAGTCTGGGGCCAACGTCCTGACTTTC. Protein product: CASSIGQSGANVLTF. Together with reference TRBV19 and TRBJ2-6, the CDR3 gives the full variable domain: DGGITQSPKYLFRKEGQNVTLSCEQNLNHDAMYWYRQDPGQGLRLIYYSQIVNDFQKGDIAEGYSVSREKKESFPLTVTSAQKNPTAFYLCASSIGQSGANVLTFGAGSRLTVL.

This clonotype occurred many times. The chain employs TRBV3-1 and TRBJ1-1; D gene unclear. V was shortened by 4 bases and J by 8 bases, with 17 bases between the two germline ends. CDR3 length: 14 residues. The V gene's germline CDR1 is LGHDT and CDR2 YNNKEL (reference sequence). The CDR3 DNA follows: TGTGCCAGCAGCCTTACAATCCCTAGCAGGGAAGCTTTCTTT. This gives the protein CASSLTIPSREAFF. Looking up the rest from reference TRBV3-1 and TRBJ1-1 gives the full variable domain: DTAVSQTPKYLVTQMGNDKSIKCEQNLGHDTMYWYKQDSKKFLKIMFSYNNKELIINETVPNRFSPKSPDKAHLNLHINSLELGDSAVYFCASSLTIPSREAFFGQGTRLTVV.

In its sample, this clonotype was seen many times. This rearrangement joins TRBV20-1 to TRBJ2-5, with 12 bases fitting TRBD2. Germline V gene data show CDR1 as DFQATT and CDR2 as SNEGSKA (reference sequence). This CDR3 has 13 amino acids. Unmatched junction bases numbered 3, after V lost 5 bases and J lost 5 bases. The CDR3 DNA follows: TGCAGTGCTGACCTAGCGGGAGGGGAGACCCAGTACTTC. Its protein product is CSADLAGGETQYF.

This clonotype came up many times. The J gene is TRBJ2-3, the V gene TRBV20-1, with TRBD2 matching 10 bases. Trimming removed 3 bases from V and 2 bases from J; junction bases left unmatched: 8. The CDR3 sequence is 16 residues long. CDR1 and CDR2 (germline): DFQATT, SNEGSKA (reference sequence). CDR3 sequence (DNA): TGCAGTGCTAGGGTCCCACTAGCGGGACCCACAGATACGCAGTATTTT. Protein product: CSARVPLAGPTDTQYF.

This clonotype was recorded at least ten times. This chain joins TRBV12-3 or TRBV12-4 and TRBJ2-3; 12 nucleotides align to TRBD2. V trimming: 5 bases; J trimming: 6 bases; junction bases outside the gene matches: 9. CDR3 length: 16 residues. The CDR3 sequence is CASSPGTSGRRDTQYF. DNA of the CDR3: TGTGCCAGCAGTCCGGGGACTAGCGGGCGGAGGGATACGCAGTATTTT.

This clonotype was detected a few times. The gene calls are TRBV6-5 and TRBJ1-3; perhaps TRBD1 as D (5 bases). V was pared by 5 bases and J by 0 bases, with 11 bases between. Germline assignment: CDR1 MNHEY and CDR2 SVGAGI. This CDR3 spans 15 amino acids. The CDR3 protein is CASSRSDSSGNTIYF. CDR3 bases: TGTGCCAGCAGTAGATCCGACAGCTCTGGAAACACCATATATTTT.

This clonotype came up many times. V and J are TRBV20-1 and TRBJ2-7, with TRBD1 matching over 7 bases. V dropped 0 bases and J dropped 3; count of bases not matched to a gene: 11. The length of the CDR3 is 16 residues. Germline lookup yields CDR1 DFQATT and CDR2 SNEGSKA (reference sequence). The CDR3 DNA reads TGCAGTGCTAGAGATTCCAGACAGGGAAATTTCTACGAGCAGTACTTC. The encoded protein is CSARDSRQGNFYEQYF.

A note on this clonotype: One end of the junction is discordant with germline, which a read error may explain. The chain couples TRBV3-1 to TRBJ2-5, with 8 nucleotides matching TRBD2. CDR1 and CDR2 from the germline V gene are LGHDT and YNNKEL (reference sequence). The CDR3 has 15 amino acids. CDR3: CANSQSTSGPENQYF. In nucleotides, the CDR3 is TGTGCCAACAGCCAAAGCACTAGCGGTCCGGAGAACCAGTACTTC.

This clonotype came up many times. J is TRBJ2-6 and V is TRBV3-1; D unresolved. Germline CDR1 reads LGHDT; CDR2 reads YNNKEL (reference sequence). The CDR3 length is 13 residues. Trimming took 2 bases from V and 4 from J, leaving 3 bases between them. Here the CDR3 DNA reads TGTGCCAGCAGCCAATCCGGGGCCAACGTCCTGACTTTC. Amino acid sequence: CASSQSGANVLTF.

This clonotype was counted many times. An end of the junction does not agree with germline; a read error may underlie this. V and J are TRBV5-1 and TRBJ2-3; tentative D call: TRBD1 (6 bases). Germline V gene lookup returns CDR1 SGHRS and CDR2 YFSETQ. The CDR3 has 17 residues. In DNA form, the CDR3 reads TGCGCCAGCACCTTGAGGCCGGACAGCGCCTTCACAGATACGCAGTATTTT. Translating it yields CASTLRPDSAFTDTQYF.

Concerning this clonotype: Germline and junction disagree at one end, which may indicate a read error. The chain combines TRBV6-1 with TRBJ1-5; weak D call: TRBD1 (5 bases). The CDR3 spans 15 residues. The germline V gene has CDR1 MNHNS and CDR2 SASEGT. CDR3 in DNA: TGTGCCAGCACTAGCCAGGGAAATAGCAATAAGACCCAGAATTTT. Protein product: CASTSQGNSNKTQNF.

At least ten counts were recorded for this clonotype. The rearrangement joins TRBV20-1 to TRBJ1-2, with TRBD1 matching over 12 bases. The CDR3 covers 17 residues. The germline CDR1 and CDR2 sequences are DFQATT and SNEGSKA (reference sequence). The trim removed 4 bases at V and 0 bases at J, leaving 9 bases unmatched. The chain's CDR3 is CSAKAGQGAVANYGYTF. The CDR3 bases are TGCAGTGCTAAGGCGGGACAGGGGGCTGTAGCTAACTATGGCTACACCTTC.

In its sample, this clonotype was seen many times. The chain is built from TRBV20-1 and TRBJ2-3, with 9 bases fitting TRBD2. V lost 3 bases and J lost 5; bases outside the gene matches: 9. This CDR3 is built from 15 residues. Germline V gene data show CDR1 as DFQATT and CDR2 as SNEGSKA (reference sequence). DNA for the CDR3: TGCAGTGCTAGCAAGTCTAGCGGGAATAAAGATACGCAGTATTTT. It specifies CSASKSSGNKDTQYF.

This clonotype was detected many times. Here the CDR3 DNA reads TGTGCCAGCAGCTTAGCTCGCGGGGGCGGCACCGGGGAGCTGTTTTTT. It codes for CASSLARGGGTGELFF. The rearrangement links TRBV7-7 to TRBJ2-2; weak D call: TRBD2 (7 bases). CDR1 is SSHAT, CDR2 FNYEAQ, per germline (reference sequence). The V gene lost 0 bases and the J gene lost 4 bases, with 12 bases spanning the gap. The CDR3 extends over 16 amino acids. The complete variable domain, with remaining parts taken from reference TRBV7-7 and TRBJ2-2, reads GAGVSQSPRYKVTKRGQDVTLRCDPISSHATLYWYQQALGQGPEFLTYFNYEAQPDKSGLPSDRFSAERPEGSISTLTIQRTEQRDSAMYRCASSLARGGGTGELFFGEGSRLTVL.

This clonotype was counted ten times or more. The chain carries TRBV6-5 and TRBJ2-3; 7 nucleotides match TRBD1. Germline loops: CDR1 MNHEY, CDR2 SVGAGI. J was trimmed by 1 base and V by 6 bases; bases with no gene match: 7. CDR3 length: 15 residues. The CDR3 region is CASSRPGGGTDTQYF. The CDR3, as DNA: TGTGCCAGCAGCCGCCCAGGGGGAGGCACAGATACGCAGTATTTT.